Listed below are T cell receptor beta chains from one sample, sequenced in a study of blood T cells in healthy people across ages. MiXCR, applied by TCRdb to the 5' RACE reads, yields one record per CDR3 protein. The sample lists about 780,000 distinct CDR3 sequences; about 47% were seen once. Sequencing was performed on blood. These receptors were taken from a man older than 75 in good health. The CDR3 runs from the conserved cysteine through the conserved F or W. The order of the fields is clone size, V gene, J gene, D gene, CDR3 protein, CDR3 DNA. A D gene is named only where the DNA matches it firmly. A clone size is listed for some rows: how often the clone was seen (once, few, many), or a class if it is expanded.

size: -
V: TRBV5-1
J: TRBJ2-5
D: -
CDR3: CASSLDGTWAETQYF
DNA: TGCGCCAGCAGCTTGGATGGAACCTGGGCGGAGACCCAGTACTTC

size: -
V: TRBV7-8
J: TRBJ2-7
D: TRBD1
CDR3: CAGSAAGTGSSYEQYF
DNA: TGTGCCGGCAGCGCCGCCGGGACAGGCAGCTCCTACGAGCAGTACTTC

size: -
V: TRBV12-3/TRBV12-4
J: TRBJ1-2
D: -
CDR3: CASRGAGARGYTF
DNA: TGTGCCAGCAGGGGAGCGGGGGCTCGGGGCTACACCTTC

size: -
V: TRBV7-8
J: TRBJ2-7
D: -
CDR3: CASSVTGNHEQYF
DNA: TGTGCCAGCAGCGTAACCGGGAACCACGAGCAGTACTTC

size: -
V: TRBV10-3
J: TRBJ2-7
D: TRBD1
CDR3: CAISAPQGPSSYEQYF
DNA: TGTGCCATCAGTGCACCACAGGGGCCTAGCTCCTACGAGCAGTACTTC

size: few
V: TRBV29-1
J: TRBJ1-1
D: TRBD1
CDR3: CSVGALGQGNTEAFF
DNA: TGCAGCGTTGGGGCGTTGGGACAGGGGAACACTGAAGCTTTCTTT

size: -
V: TRBV20-1
J: TRBJ2-4
D: -
CDR3: CSADPNGNKTYNEQYF
DNA: TGCAGTGCTGACCCCAATGGGAACAAGACCTACAATGAGCAGTACTTC

size: -
V: TRBV11-2
J: TRBJ2-5
D: TRBD2
CDR3: CASSLTIAGGPETQYF
DNA: TGTGCCAGCAGCCTGACAATAGCGGGAGGGCCGGAGACCCAGTACTTC

size: -
V: TRBV20-1
J: TRBJ1-6
D: -
CDR3: CSARWAGADYNSPLHF
DNA: TGCAGTGCTAGATGGGCGGGGGCGGACTATAATTCACCCCTCCACTTT

size: -
V: TRBV4-3
J: TRBJ2-7
D: -
CDR3: CASSQAAGLLHEQYF
DNA: TGCGCCAGCAGCCAGGCCGCCGGCCTGCTCCACGAGCAGTACTTC

size: many
V: TRBV7-3
J: TRBJ2-7
D: -
CDR3: CASSLRRGREQYF
DNA: TGTGCCAGCAGCCTACGGAGGGGGCGGGAGCAGTACTTC

size: -
V: TRBV20-1
J: TRBJ2-1
D: TRBD2
CDR3: CSARDAALAEYNEQFF
DNA: TGCAGTGCTAGGGACGCCGCACTAGCGGAATACAATGAGCAGTTCTTC

size: -
V: TRBV14
J: TRBJ1-2
D: -
CDR3: CASSQGQVPSDYGYTF
DNA: TGTGCCAGCAGCCAAGGACAGGTCCCCTCGGACTATGGCTACACCTTC

size: -
V: TRBV10-3
J: TRBJ2-7
D: TRBD2
CDR3: CAISGRGSGSTYEQYF
DNA: TGTGCCATCAGTGGCAGGGGTAGCGGGAGTACCTACGAGCAGTACTTC

size: few
V: TRBV13
J: TRBJ2-1
D: TRBD2
CDR3: CASSSPSGRAHNEQFF
DNA: TGTGCCAGCAGCTCACCTAGCGGGAGGGCCCACAATGAGCAGTTCTTC

size: few
V: TRBV20-1
J: TRBJ2-3
D: TRBD2
CDR3: CSARDPTPGLAASRVDTQYF
DNA: TGCAGTGCTAGAGACCCAACTCCGGGACTAGCGGCCTCCCGGGTAGATACGCAGTATTTT

size: -
V: TRBV7-9
J: TRBJ2-5
D: TRBD1
CDR3: CASSLAARGRETQYF
DNA: TGTGCCAGCAGCTTAGCGGCGAGGGGGCGAGAGACCCAGTACTTC

size: -
V: TRBV7-2
J: TRBJ2-7
D: -
CDR3: CASSQTPAGGGHEQYF
DNA: TGTGCCAGCAGCCAAACGCCAGCGGGTGGCGGGCACGAGCAGTACTTC

size: few
V: TRBV12-3/TRBV12-4
J: TRBJ2-7
D: -
CDR3: CASSLMMGEQYF
DNA: TGTGCCAGTAGTTTAATGATGGGTGAGCAGTACTTC

size: -
V: TRBV11-3
J: TRBJ2-3
D: TRBD2
CDR3: CASSSPPTSGSHADTQYF
DNA: TGTGCCAGCAGCTCTCCTCCGACTAGCGGGAGTCACGCAGATACGCAGTATTTT

size: many
V: TRBV29-1
J: TRBJ2-7
D: TRBD1
CDR3: CSVGGTGFYEQYF
DNA: TGCAGCGTTGGTGGGACAGGATTCTACGAGCAGTACTTC

size: -
V: TRBV9
J: TRBJ2-4
D: TRBD2
CDR3: CASSEASGQQYF
DNA: TGTGCCAGCAGCGAGGCTAGCGGTCAGCAGTACTTC

size: -
V: TRBV7-2
J: TRBJ2-3
D: TRBD2
CDR3: CASSSLLGTSGGDTQYF
DNA: TGTGCCAGCAGCTCGCTCCTCGGGACTAGCGGGGGAGATACGCAGTATTTT

size: few
V: TRBV20-1
J: TRBJ1-2
D: -
CDR3: CSARDRGIVDYGYTF
DNA: TGCAGTGCTAGAGATCGCGGGATCGTGGACTATGGCTACACCTTC

size: -
V: TRBV7-2
J: TRBJ2-4
D: -
CDR3: CASSLVPPSNIQYF
DNA: TGTGCCAGCAGCTTAGTGCCCCCATCAAACATTCAGTACTTC

size: few
V: TRBV6-1
J: TRBJ2-7
D: TRBD2
CDR3: CASKPGLAVYEQYF
DNA: TGTGCCAGCAAACCGGGACTAGCGGTGTACGAGCAGTACTTC